This T cell receptor beta chain was documented in a study of metastatic and nonmetastatic thyroid tumors. Study summary: Repertoires of blood and of tissue (tumor or nodule) from malignant and benign thyroid patients were compared. Whole-study results and caveats: Reported TCR beta diversity, measured in blood and tumor, was significantly higher for malignant thyroid tumors than for benign nodules.

The V segment lost 5 bases and the J segment 3 bases; nucleotides outside the gene matches: 16. The V gene's germline CDR1 is MNHNS and CDR2 SASEGT. The CDR3 totals 17 residues. This clone has at least ten counts. The antigen is undetermined. Original processing notes: Built for papillary thyroid cancer, a distant-metastasis classifier drew on CDR3 differences across clinicopathological groups. TCRdb used MiXCR to call clones anew from the PCR reads. TCRdb, not the authors, supplied the V and J calls. Of about 89,000 clones in the sample, about an eighth were seen once. No treatment of any kind had been given to any patient before thyroid surgery.

This receptor was obtained from a female donor with papillary thyroid cancer or a benign thyroid nodule (not recorded which). Some clones in this sample may be carry-over from other donors' samples. The chain is built from TRBV6-1 and TRBJ2-7; TRBD2 matches at 7 bases. Sequencing was done on a sample of tumor tissue. DNA for the CDR3: TGTGCCAGCAGTTTAAGCTTGGGGGGGGTGGGGAACTACGAGCAGTACTTC. This gives the protein CASSLSLGGVGNYEQYF.